The 12 T cell receptor beta chains reported below all come from one sample, sequenced in a study of blood T cell repertoires in COVID-19 (dated by TCRdb to the early 2020s). Receptor amplification or capture employed the immunoSEQ multiplex PCR assay. TCRdb mirrors the immuneACCESS table, restricted to in-frame sequences. Some clones are absent from its copies; in checked studies, under half trace to an unresolved V gene, and the reason for the others is unknown. This sample lists under 350,000 clones; approximately 85% were detected once. The leading ten clones occupy about an eighth of the sample. The sample comprised peripheral blood. The source is a human donor in a cohort sampled during active COVID-19.

This chain connects TRBV18 to TRBJ2-7; TRBD1 is a possible D gene (6 bases). Looked up from germline, CDR1 is KGHSH and CDR2 is LQKENI. The CDR3 extends over 14 amino acids. V gave up 6 bases and J gave up 1 base, with 13 bases separating them. CDR3 loop: CASSLQGFSYEQYF. The CDR3, as DNA: TGTGCCAGCTCTCTACAGGGATTTTCCTACGAGCAGTACTTC.

The chain combines TRBV6-4 with TRBJ1-5; 12 nucleotides line up with TRBD1. This CDR3 region has 18 residues. CDR1 is MRHNA and CDR2 is SNTAGT in the germline V gene. V lost 5 bases to trimming and J lost 4 bases; unmatched junction nucleotides: 12. CDR3 sequence (DNA): TGTGCCAGCAGTCGGGACAGGGGGCCCCGGTTTTGGAATCAGCCCCAGCATTTT. It encodes CASSRDRGPRFWNQPQHF.

V is TRBV15 and J is TRBJ2-1; D gene uncertain. Germline V lookup: CDR1 LNHNV, CDR2 YYDKDF (reference sequence). V lost 8 bases to trimming and J lost 4 bases, with 12 bases between them. The CDR3 runs to 13 residues. This CDR3 reads CATAVRIYNEQFF. CDR3 in DNA: TGTGCCACCGCCGTGAGGATTTACAATGAGCAGTTCTTC. The variable domain in full, with the rest retrieved from reference TRBV15 and TRBJ2-1, is DAMVIQNPRYQVTQFGKPVTLSCSQTLNHNVMYWYQQKSSQAPKLLFHYYDKDFNNEADTPDNFQSRRPNTSFCFLDIRSPGLGDTAMYLCATAVRIYNEQFFGPGTRLTVL.

For this clone: Distinct nucleotide sequences in the sample also encode this CDR3. This chain connects TRBV28 to TRBJ1-2, with 8 bases identical to TRBD1. V was clipped by 4 bases and J by 8 bases; unmatched bases: 6. Germline CDR1 MDHEN, CDR2 SYDVKM. This CDR3 is built from 13 residues. The CDR3 DNA follows: TGTGCCAGCAGTTCCGGACAGGGCGGCGGCTACACCTTC. Translating gives CASSSGQGGGYTF.

V usage is TRBV6-4 and J usage is TRBJ2-3; 9 bases align to TRBD2. The CDR3 runs to 16 residues. The J segment lost 4 bases and the V segment lost 2 bases, leaving 7 bases of the junction unmatched. CDR1 is MRHNA, CDR2 SNTAGT, per germline. CDR3: CASSDRAAGGPDTQYF. The CDR3 region has the DNA TGTGCCAGCAGTGACAGGGCAGCGGGAGGCCCAGATACGCAGTATTTT.

This clone has only one observation. V and J are TRBV7-3 and TRBJ2-1; D is possibly TRBD2 (5 bases). This CDR3 comprises 13 residues. Germline CDR1 reads SGHTA; CDR2 reads FQGTGA. Between the trimmed V and J ends, which lost 2 bases and 10 bases, there was a span of 12 bases. CDR3 residues: CASSLGPLEEQFF. The CDR3 coding sequence is TGTGCCAGCAGCTTAGGCCCACTAGAGGAGCAGTTCTTC.

This chain connects TRBV28 to TRBJ2-3, with TRBD2 matching over 12 bases. The germline CDR1 and CDR2 sequences are MDHEN and SYDVKM. The ends lost 6 bases at V and 6 bases at J; junction bases unmatched: 7. The CDR3 covers 15 residues. The DNA of the CDR3 is TGTGCCAGCAGCACTAGCGGGAGGTATTTGGATACGCAGTATTTT. It yields the protein CASSTSGRYLDTQYF.

The rearrangement joins TRBV6-5 to TRBJ1-5; no clear D. The CDR3 sequence is 15 residues long. Trimming removed 8 bases at V and 0 bases at J, with 14 bases between. Germline CDR1 reads MNHEY; CDR2 reads SVGAGI. In DNA form, the CDR3 reads TGTGCCAGCCTTGACGGACTTTATAGCAATCAGCCCCAGCATTTT. Translating it yields CASLDGLYSNQPQHF.

The chain links TRBV20-1 to TRBJ1-4; D is unresolved. In germline, CDR1 is DFQATT, CDR2 SNEGSKA (reference sequence). V lost 4 bases to trimming and J lost 8 bases, with 8 bases between them. The CDR3 is 11 amino acids. DNA of the CDR3: TGCAGTGCTAAAGTGGGCGAAAAACTGTTTTTT. The encoded protein is CSAKVGEKLFF.

This chain links TRBV9 with TRBJ2-1; 13 positions match TRBD2. Trimming removed 0 bases from V and 0 bases from J; junction bases left unmatched: 12. Germline V gene sequence: CDR1 SGDLS, CDR2 YYNGEE. This CDR3 is built from 21 residues. As DNA, the CDR3 is TGTGCCAGCAGCGTAGAGCCCTCTGGGACTAGCGGGAAGAGCTCCTACAATGAGCAGTTCTTC. Translated, it gives CASSVEPSGTSGKSSYNEQFF. The whole variable domain, remainder taken from reference TRBV9 and TRBJ2-1, is DSGVTQTPKHLITATGQRVTLRCSPRSGDLSVYWYQQSLDQGLQFLIQYYNGEERAKGNILERFSAQQFPDLHSELNLSSLELGDSALYFCASSVEPSGTSGKSSYNEQFFGPGTRLTVL.

There are a few counts of this clone. V and J are TRBV11-2 and TRBJ2-3; 9 positions agree with TRBD1. The CDR3 runs to 13 residues. The V gene's germline CDR1 is SGHAT and CDR2 FQNNGV. V trimming: 10 bases; J trimming: 7 bases; junction bases outside the gene matches: 9. The CDR3 sequence: CATSNRGLNTQYF. CDR3 bases: TGTGCCACCTCAAACAGGGGGCTAAATACGCAGTATTTT.

The chain recombines TRBV18 with TRBJ1-1; TRBD1 aligns across 9 bases. V lost 6 bases to trimming and J lost 7 bases; unmatched junction nucleotides: 12. Germline V gene sequence: CDR1 KGHSH, CDR2 LQKENI. The CDR3 spans 15 residues. The CDR3 reads CASSEWTGATGEAFF. CDR3 coding DNA: TGTGCCAGCTCCGAATGGACAGGGGCCACCGGTGAAGCTTTCTTT.